The sequence of this T cell receptor beta chain was determined in a study of beta chain features in type 1 diabetes. Trimming took off 0 bases at V and 1 base at J, with 3 bases between the two ends. The CDR3 loop spans 13 amino acids. CDR1 is MNHNY, CDR2 SVGAGI, per germline (reference sequence). Study-level points and caveats: The study found that naive, central memory and Treg TCRB repertoires appeared more similar in patients than in healthy donors.

Sequencing targeted expressed TCRB transcripts, as all isolated RNA had been reverse transcribed. Clones were read by immunoSEQ multiplex PCR, and TCRdb kept only the in-frame ones, dropping some. The sample consists of about 160,000 clones, approximately 9.1% of them appearing once. Note on this clone: Antigen specificity is unknown. Other nucleotide sequences from this sample produce the same CDR3.

This clonotype originated in a woman in her late teens or twenties in good health. The chain joins TRBV6-6 to TRBJ1-1, with D unclear. Sequenced: central memory CD4+ T cells from blood. The CDR3 reads CASSYSQNTEAFF. CDR3 in DNA: TGTGCCAGCAGTTACTCACAGAACACTGAAGCTTTCTTT.